This T cell receptor (beta chain) came from a study of cytomegalovirus exposure and HLA in healthy donors. Study-level background: An analysis done earlier identified 117 million unique TCR beta sequences from about 179 million T cells.

General observations from the study: Within a later analysis, the majority of CMV-associated TCR beta chains appeared HLA-restricted. No immune exposure information besides CMV serostatus was available. In a later analysis, common viral pathogens appeared linked to several of the most significant clusters.

This clone was detected a few times. Its specificity is unknown. PCR involved 60 Vbeta and 13 Jbeta primers. Here immunoSEQ multiplex PCR was the method, and the copy in TCRdb shows in-frame clones only, minus some. This table holds 75,000 to 95,000 clones, roughly 69% found once. Germline CDR1 reads KGHSH; CDR2 reads LQKENI. Trimming left V 7 bases short and J 5 bases short, with 6 bases between. The CDR3 runs to 11 residues. The chain combines TRBV18 with TRBJ2-1; D might be TRBD2 (5 bases). Source material: PBMCs. The TCR sequence derives from a man between 45 and 60 years old in good health and CMV-seronegative. DNA for the CDR3: TGTGCCAGCTTACTAGACAATGAGCAGTTCTTC. Protein product: CASLLDNEQFF.